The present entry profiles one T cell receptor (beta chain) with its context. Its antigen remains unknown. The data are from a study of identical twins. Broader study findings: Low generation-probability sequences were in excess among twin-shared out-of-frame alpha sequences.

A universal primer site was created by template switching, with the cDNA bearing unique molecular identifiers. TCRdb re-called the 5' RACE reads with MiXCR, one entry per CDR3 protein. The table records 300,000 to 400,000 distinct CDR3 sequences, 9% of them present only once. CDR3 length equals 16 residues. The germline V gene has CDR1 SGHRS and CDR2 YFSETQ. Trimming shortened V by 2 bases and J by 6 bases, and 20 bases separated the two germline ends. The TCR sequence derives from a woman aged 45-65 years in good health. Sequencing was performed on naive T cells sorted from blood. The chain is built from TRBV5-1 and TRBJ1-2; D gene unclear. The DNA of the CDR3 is TGCGCCAGCAGCTTAAGTGGGTCCACCCGGACGGATGGCTACACCTTC. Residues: CASSLSGSTRTDGYTF.